Below, 17 T cell receptor beta chains from the same sample are listed, as sequenced in a study of cytomegalovirus exposure and HLA in healthy donors. The PCR had 60 Vbeta and 13 Jbeta primers. Clones were sequenced by immunoSEQ multiplex PCR, and TCRdb holds only the in-frame ones, with some missing. The sample consists of around 20,000 clones, 70% to 85% of them appearing once. Sequencing was done on a sample of PBMCs. Source of these receptors: a human donor in good health.

This clone appeared a single time. The V and J genes are TRBV10-3 and TRBJ2-7; the D gene is possibly TRBD2 (5 bases). The CDR3 consists of 12 residues. Trimming took off 6 bases at V and 1 base at J, with 7 bases between the two ends. The germline gives CDR1 ENHRY, CDR2 SYGVKD. The CDR3 nucleotides are TGTGCCATCAGCCGCGGGTCCTACGAGCAGTACTTC. This translates into CAISRGSYEQYF.

V gene TRBV27 combines with J gene TRBJ1-4, with D perhaps matching TRBD1 (5 bases). This CDR3 is built from 13 residues. Germline lookup yields CDR1 MNHEY and CDR2 SMNVEV (reference sequence). V lost 8 bases, J lost 3 bases, and 10 bases lay in between. CDR3 residues: CASQGSANEKLFF. The DNA for the CDR3 is TGTGCCAGCCAGGGTTCGGCTAATGAAAAACTGTTTTTT. Full variable domain (rest looked up from reference TRBV27 and TRBJ1-4): EAQVTQNPRYLITVTGKKLTVTCSQNMNHEYMSWYRQDPGLGLRQIYYSMNVEVTDKGDVPEGYKVSRKEKRNFPLILESPSPNQTSLYFCASQGSANEKLFFGSGTQLSVL.

This chain links TRBV2 with TRBJ1-6; 7 nucleotides line up with TRBD1. Unmatched junction bases numbered 10, after V lost 7 bases and J lost 4 bases. Germline CDR1 is SNHLY and CDR2 is FYNNEI. The CDR3 has 16 residues. This CDR3 is CASKGDRVQYNSPLHF. The CDR3 bases are TGTGCCAGCAAAGGAGACAGGGTCCAGTATAATTCACCCCTCCACTTT.

The DNA of the CDR3 is TGCGCCAGCAGCCAAGGGACTAGCGTCTTCTACGAGCAGTACTTC. It yields the protein CASSQGTSVFYEQYF. The chain links TRBV4-1 to TRBJ2-5; 9 bases align to TRBD2. The end of the DNA fits TRBJ2-7 better, so the J call may be wrong. This CDR3 is 15 amino acids long. Germline V gene lookup returns CDR1 MGHRA and CDR2 YSYEKL.

This chain links TRBV19 with TRBJ2-3, with 14 bases identical to TRBD2. The CDR3 length is 17 residues. V dropped 4 bases and J dropped 4; count of bases not matched to a gene: 7. Germline V gene lookup returns CDR1 LNHDA and CDR2 SQIVND (reference sequence). CDR3 loop: CASSTGLAGEGADTQYF. The DNA of the CDR3 is TGTGCCAGTAGTACGGGACTAGCGGGAGAGGGCGCAGATACGCAGTATTTT.

The chain combines TRBV2 with TRBJ2-5, with TRBD2 matching 13 bases. This CDR3 is built from 21 residues. J was trimmed by 4 bases and V by 1 base; bases with no gene match: 18. Per the germline V gene, CDR1 is SNHLY and CDR2 is FYNNEI. CDR3 amino acids: CASSEGFPDWTSGRGRETQYF. Written as DNA, the CDR3 is TGTGCCAGCAGTGAAGGGTTCCCTGATTGGACTAGCGGGAGAGGAAGAGAGACCCAGTACTTC.

This sequence joins TRBV5-6 and TRBJ1-1, with TRBD1 matching over 7 bases. Germline assignment: CDR1 SGHDT and CDR2 YYEEEE. CDR3 length: 17 residues. The ends lost 1 base at V and 4 bases at J; junction bases unmatched: 13. This chain's CDR3 is CASSLRRTGLISTEAFF. CDR3 sequence (DNA): TGTGCCAGCAGCTTGAGGCGGACAGGCCTGATTTCCACTGAAGCTTTCTTT.

CDR3 nucleotide sequence: TGTGCCAGCACTGTCGGCGGCGAGCAGTACTTC. Encoded protein: CASTVGGEQYF. The chain combines TRBV2 with TRBJ2-7; D remains ambiguous. V lost 7 bases and J 6 bases, leaving 10 bases between the germline ends. This CDR3 has 11 amino acids. The germline V gene encodes CDR1 SNHLY and CDR2 FYNNEI.

This clone was seen once. V usage is TRBV10-3 and J usage is TRBJ1-1; D may be TRBD1 (5 bases). From germline, CDR1 is ENHRY and CDR2 SYGVKD. V lost 2 bases and J 4 bases, leaving 14 bases between the germline ends. The CDR3 extends over 15 amino acids. The chain's CDR3 is CAISEPGGFGTEAFF. CDR3 DNA sequence: TGTGCCATCAGTGAGCCGGGGGGTTTCGGCACTGAAGCTTTCTTT.

CDR3 residues: CASSLEGAHNTGELFF. The CDR3, as DNA: TGTGCCAGCAGCTTAGAAGGGGCGCACAACACCGGGGAGCTGTTTTTT. J is TRBJ2-2 and V is TRBV11-2; tentative D call: TRBD1 (5 bases). Germline V CDR1 and CDR2: SGHAT, FQNNGV. The CDR3 has 16 amino acids. V was pared by 0 bases and J by 2 bases, with 10 bases between. The variable domain in full, with the rest retrieved from reference TRBV11-2 and TRBJ2-2, is EAGVAQSPRYKIIEKRQSVAFWCNPISGHATLYWYQQILGQGPKLLIQFQNNGVVDDSQLPKDRFSAERLKGVDSTLKIQPAKLEDSAVYLCASSLEGAHNTGELFFGEGSRLTVL.

The chain carries TRBV6-5 and TRBJ2-7; a possible D gene is TRBD2 (5 bases). With 4 bases removed from V and 0 bases from J, the gap between germline ends came to 13 bases. In germline, CDR1 is MNHEY, CDR2 SVGAGI. The CDR3 runs to 15 residues. CDR3 DNA sequence: TGTGCCAGCAGTTCGACCCTTGGAGGCTCCTACGAGCAGTACTTC. This codes for CASSSTLGGSYEQYF.

The gene calls are TRBV5-1 and TRBJ1-1; D is possibly TRBD1 (6 bases). The CDR3 has 16 residues. Germline V CDR1 and CDR2: SGHRS, YFSETQ. V dropped 0 bases and J dropped 0 bases, with 12 bases sitting between them. CDR3 region: CASSLGQGIMNTEAFF. The CDR3 DNA follows: TGCGCCAGCAGCTTGGGCCAGGGGATTATGAACACTGAAGCTTTCTTT.

This clone was detected once. The chain employs TRBV18 and TRBJ2-7; D is perhaps TRBD2 (6 bases). The CDR3 consists of 14 residues. The germline V and J ends were trimmed by 6 bases and 4 bases, with 16 bases remaining between them. Germline CDR1 is KGHSH and CDR2 is LQKENI. For the CDR3, the DNA is TGTGCCAGCTCCGCCACGGGACTCCCATACGAGCAGTACTTC. Translated, it gives CASSATGLPYEQYF.

This sequence joins TRBV6-1 and TRBJ1-1, with TRBD1 as a possible D gene (6 bases). This CDR3 comprises 13 residues. CDR1 and CDR2 from the germline V gene are MNHNS and SASEGT. Trimming pared 6 bases from V and 1 base from J, leaving 9 bases between. The CDR3 here is CASRIQGNTEAFF. The CDR3 coding sequence is TGTGCCAGCAGGATACAGGGGAACACTGAAGCTTTCTTT.

The genes are TRBV7-3 and TRBJ2-3, with D uncertain. The CDR3 is made up of 10 amino acids. V lost 8 bases to trimming and J lost 14 bases, with 14 bases between them. CDR1 is SGHTA, CDR2 FQGTGA, per germline. CDR3 residues: CASYPDLGYF. The CDR3, as DNA: TGTGCCAGCTACCCAGACTTAGGGTATTTT. The variable domain in full, with the rest retrieved from reference TRBV7-3 and TRBJ2-3, is GAGVSQTPSNKVTEKGKYVELRCDPISGHTALYWYRQSLGQGPEFLIYFQGTGAADDSGLPNDRFFAVRPEGSVSTLKIQRTERGDSAVYLCASYPDLGYFGPGTRLTVL.

V is TRBV29-1 and J is TRBJ2-7, with D maybe TRBD2 (5 bases). V shed 7 bases and J shed 4 bases, with 20 bases lying between them. The CDR3 has 14 amino acids. Germline assignment: CDR1 SQVTM and CDR2 ANQGSEA. CDR3 coding DNA: TGCAGCGCCCGAGTCGGGGTTCAGGAGTACGAGCAGTACTTC. Its translation is CSARVGVQEYEQYF.

This clone is a singleton in its sample. This chain links TRBV11-2 with TRBJ1-6; D gene uncertain. V lost 0 bases to trimming and J lost 0 bases, with 15 bases between them. Germline V gene lookup returns CDR1 SGHAT and CDR2 FQNNGV. CDR3 size: 19 residues. The CDR3 bases are TGTGCCAGCAGCTTAGAAAGACCGGGATCAAGCTCCTATAATTCACCCCTCCACTTT. This translates into CASSLERPGSSSYNSPLHF.